The text below deals with one T cell receptor beta chain. The antigen is not known. TCRdb's table, derived via immunoSEQ multiplex PCR, lists solely in-frame clones and lacks some. The sample lists about 220,000 clones, 70% to 90% occurring once. This sample is part of a study of cytomegalovirus exposure and HLA in healthy donors. Study-level information: The use of the same platform for the 90 to 150 validation repertoires and the 600 to 800 first-cohort repertoires was reported by a later analysis. Study-wide findings and caveats: Specific recognition of CMV antigens was confirmed in vitro for a few chains (all CMV-associated). According to reports, the classifier identified cytomegalovirus status with high specificity and sensitivity. The listing of fewer than 200 TCR beta chains classed them as cytomegalovirus-associated.

V trimming: 0 bases; J trimming: 7 bases; junction bases outside the gene matches: 7. Per the germline V gene, CDR1 is SGHRS and CDR2 is YFSETQ. The CDR3 runs 15 residues. This sequence joins TRBV5-1 and TRBJ2-7; 10 bases map to TRBD1. Sequences were obtained from PBMCs. The TCR originated in a woman younger than 30 in good health and CMV-seronegative. The CDR3, as DNA: TGCGCCAGCAGCTTGGCCGACAGGGGGCCTAGTGAGCAGTACTTC. It translates to CASSLADRGPSEQYF.